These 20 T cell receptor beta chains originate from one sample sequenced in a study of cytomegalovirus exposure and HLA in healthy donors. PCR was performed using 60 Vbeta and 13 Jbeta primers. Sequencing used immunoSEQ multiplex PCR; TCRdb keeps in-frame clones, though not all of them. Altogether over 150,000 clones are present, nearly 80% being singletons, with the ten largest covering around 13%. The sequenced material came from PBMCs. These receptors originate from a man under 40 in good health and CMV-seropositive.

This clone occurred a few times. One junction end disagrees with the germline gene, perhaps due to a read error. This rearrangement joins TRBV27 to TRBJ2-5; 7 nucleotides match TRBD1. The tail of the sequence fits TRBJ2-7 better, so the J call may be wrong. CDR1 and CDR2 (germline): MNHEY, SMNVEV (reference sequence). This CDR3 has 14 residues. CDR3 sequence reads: CASTLSGGSYEQYF. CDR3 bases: TGTGCCAGCACTTTATCAGGGGGATCGTACGAGCAGTACTTC.

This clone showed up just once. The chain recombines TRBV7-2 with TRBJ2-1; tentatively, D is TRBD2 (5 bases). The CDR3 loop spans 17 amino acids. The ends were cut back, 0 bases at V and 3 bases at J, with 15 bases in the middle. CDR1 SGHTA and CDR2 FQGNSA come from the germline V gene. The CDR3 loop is CASSLALVTIGYNEQFF. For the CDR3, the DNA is TGTGCCAGCAGCTTAGCGCTTGTGACTATTGGCTACAATGAGCAGTTCTTC.

CDR3 sequence (DNA): TGCGCCAGCAGTGATCTCGGAGGGAGCCAAGAGACCCAGTACTTC. Translation gives CASSDLGGSQETQYF. V gene TRBV10-2 combines with J gene TRBJ2-5; D is perhaps TRBD2 (6 bases). The V end lost 3 bases, the J end lost 1 base, and 12 bases lay between the germline ends. CDR1 and CDR2 from the germline V gene are WSHSY and SAAADI. The CDR3 loop spans 15 amino acids.

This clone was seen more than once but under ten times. CDR3 nucleotides: TGTGCCAGCAGTCGAGGAGGGTGGGGTACTGAAGCTTTCTTT. This gives the protein CASSRGGWGTEAFF. The chain combines TRBV28 with TRBJ1-1, with no clear D. Trimming removed 5 bases at V and 5 bases at J, with 15 bases between. The CDR3 extends over 14 amino acids. Per germline, CDR1 MDHEN and CDR2 SYDVKM.

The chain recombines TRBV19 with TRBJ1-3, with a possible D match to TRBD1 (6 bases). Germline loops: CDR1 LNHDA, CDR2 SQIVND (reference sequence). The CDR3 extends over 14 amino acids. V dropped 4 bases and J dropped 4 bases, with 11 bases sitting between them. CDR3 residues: CASSNGQKGNTIYF. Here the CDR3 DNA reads TGTGCCAGTAGTAATGGACAGAAGGGAAACACCATATATTTT.

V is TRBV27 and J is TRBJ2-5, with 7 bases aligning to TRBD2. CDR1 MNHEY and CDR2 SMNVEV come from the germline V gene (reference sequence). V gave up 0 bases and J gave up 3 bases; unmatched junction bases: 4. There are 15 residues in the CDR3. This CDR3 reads CASSLSGRLEETQYF. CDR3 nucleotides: TGTGCCAGCAGTTTATCCGGGAGGCTTGAAGAGACCCAGTACTTC.

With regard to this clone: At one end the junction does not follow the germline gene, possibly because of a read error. The CDR3 DNA reads as TGTTCCAGCAGCTATCGGACTAGCGGGAGGGATACCTACAATGAGCAGTTCTTC. Translating gives CSSSYRTSGRDTYNEQFF. V and J are TRBV7-9 and TRBJ2-1; 15 bases line up with TRBD2. Germline V gene sequence: CDR1 SEHNR, CDR2 FQNEAQ (reference sequence). The CDR3 contains 18 residues.

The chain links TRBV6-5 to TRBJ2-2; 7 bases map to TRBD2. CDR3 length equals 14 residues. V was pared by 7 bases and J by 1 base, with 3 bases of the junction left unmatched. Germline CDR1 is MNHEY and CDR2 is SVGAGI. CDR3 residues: CASTSGGNTGELFF. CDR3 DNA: TGTGCCAGCACCTCGGGGGGGAACACCGGGGAGCTGTTTTTT.

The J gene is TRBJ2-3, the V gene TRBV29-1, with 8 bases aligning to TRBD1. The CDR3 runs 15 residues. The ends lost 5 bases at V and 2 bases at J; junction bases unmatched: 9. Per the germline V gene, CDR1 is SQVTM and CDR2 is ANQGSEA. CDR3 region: CSVRGTGANTDTQYF. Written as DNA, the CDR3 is TGCAGCGTTCGAGGGACAGGCGCAAACACAGATACGCAGTATTTT.

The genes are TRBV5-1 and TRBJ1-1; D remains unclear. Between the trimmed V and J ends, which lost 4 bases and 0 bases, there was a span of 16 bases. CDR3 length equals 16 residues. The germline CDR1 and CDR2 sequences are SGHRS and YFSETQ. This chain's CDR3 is CASSPNSYKVNTEAFF. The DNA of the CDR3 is TGCGCCAGCAGCCCGAATTCGTACAAAGTGAACACTGAAGCTTTCTTT.

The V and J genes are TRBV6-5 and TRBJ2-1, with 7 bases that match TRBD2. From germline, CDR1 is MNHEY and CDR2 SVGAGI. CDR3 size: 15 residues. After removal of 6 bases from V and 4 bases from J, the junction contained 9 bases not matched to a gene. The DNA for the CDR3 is TGTGCCAGCAGCCCAACTAGCGCCGAGTACAATGAGCAGTTCTTC. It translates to CASSPTSAEYNEQFF.

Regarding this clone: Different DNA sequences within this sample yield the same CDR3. CDR3 amino acids: CASSLESRRTYNEQFF. Here the CDR3 DNA reads TGTGCCAGCAGTTTAGAAAGCAGGAGGACCTACAATGAGCAGTTCTTC. The chain carries TRBV28 and TRBJ2-1, with D tentatively TRBD2 (5 bases). CDR1 and CDR2 from the germline V gene are MDHEN and SYDVKM. The V and J ends lost 2 bases and 2 bases respectively, with 13 bases between them. There are 16 residues in the CDR3.

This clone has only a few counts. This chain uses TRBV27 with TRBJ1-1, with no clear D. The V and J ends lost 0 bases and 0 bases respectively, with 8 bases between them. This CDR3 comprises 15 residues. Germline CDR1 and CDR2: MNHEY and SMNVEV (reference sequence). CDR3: CASSLSTVLNTEAFF. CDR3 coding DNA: TGTGCCAGCAGTTTATCCACAGTGTTGAACACTGAAGCTTTCTTT.

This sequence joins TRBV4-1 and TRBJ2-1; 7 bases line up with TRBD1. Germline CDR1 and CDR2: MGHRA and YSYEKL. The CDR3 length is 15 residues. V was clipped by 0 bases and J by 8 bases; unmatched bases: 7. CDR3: CASSQDREGADEQFF. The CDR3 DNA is TGCGCCAGCAGCCAAGATCGCGAGGGGGCGGATGAGCAGTTCTTC.

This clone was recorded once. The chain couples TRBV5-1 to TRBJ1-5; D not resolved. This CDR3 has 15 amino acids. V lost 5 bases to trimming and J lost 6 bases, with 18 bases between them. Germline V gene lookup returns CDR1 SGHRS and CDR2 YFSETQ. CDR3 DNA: TGCGCCAGCAGTTCCCTCCGCGAAGCACGTCAGCCCCAGCATTTT. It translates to CASSSLREARQPQHF.

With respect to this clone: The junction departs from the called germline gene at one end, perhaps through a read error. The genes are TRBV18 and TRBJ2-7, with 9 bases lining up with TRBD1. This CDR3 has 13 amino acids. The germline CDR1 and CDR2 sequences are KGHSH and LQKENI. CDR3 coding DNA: TGTGCCAGCTCCCTAGGACAGGGGCGACCCTTCTTCTTC. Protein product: CASSLGQGRPFFF.

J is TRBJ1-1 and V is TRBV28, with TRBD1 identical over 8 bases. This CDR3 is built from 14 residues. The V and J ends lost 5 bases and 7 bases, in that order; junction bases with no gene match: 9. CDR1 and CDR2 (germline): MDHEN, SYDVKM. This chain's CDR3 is CASSAHRGTVEAFF. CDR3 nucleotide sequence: TGTGCCAGCAGTGCACACAGGGGGACAGTTGAAGCTTTCTTT.

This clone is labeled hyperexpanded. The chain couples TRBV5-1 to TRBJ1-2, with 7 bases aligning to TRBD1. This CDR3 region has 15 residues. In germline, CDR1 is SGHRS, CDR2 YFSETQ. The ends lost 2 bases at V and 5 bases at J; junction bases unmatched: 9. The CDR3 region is CASSLHRGSKYGYTF. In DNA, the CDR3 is TGCGCCAGCAGCTTACACAGGGGATCGAAATATGGCTACACCTTC.

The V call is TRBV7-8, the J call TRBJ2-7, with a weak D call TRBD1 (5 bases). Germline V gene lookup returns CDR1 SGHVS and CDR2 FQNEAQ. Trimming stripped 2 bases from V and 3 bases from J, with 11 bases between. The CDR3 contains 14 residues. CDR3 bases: TGTGCCAGCAGCTTACAGGGCCAGCTCTACGAGCAGTACTTC. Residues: CASSLQGQLYEQYF.

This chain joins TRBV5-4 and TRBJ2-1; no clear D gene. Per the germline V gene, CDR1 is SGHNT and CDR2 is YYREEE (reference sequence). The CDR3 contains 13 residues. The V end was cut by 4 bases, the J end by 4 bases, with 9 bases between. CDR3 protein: CASSLDYYNEQFF. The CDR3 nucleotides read TGTGCCAGCAGCCTGGATTATTACAATGAGCAGTTCTTC.